A selection of T cell receptor beta chains follows, all from one sample in a study of persistence of HIV-infected CD4 T cells. Their specific antigens are unknown. This table comes from immunoSEQ multiplex PCR, and its TCRdb copy is limited to in-frame clones, with some not included. The sample holds more than 30,000 clones; about 91% are singletons and the top ten take 1.3%. Sequencing was performed on CD4+ T cells sorted from PBMCs after roughly 20-hour stimulation, taken from a patient who received antiretroviral therapy. These receptor sequences come from an adult man with HIV who was CMV-seropositive. The CDR3 runs from the conserved cysteine through the conserved F or W. Each record gives: J gene, clone size, V gene, D gene, CDR3 protein, CDR3 DNA. A D gene is named only where the DNA matches it firmly. Clone sizes are given selectively: once, few, many, or a class where the clone is expanded.

J: TRBJ1-1; size: NA; V: TRBV6-1; D: NA; CDR3: CASSEGTGRGTEAFF; DNA: TGTGCCAGCAGTGAAGGTACAGGGAGGGGCACTGAAGCTTTCTTT
J: TRBJ2-7; size: NA; V: TRBV28; D: TRBD2; CDR3: CASSSKTSGNRREQYF; DNA: TGTGCCAGCAGTTCAAAGACTAGCGGGAATCGTCGCGAGCAGTACTTC
J: TRBJ2-7; size: NA; V: TRBV7-8; D: NA; CDR3: CASSGILGDEQYF; DNA: TGTGCCAGCAGCGGAATCTTGGGGGACGAGCAGTACTTC
J: TRBJ2-5; size: NA; V: TRBV9; D: TRBD2; CDR3: CASSVEAGGLRETQYF; DNA: TGTGCCAGCAGCGTAGAAGCGGGGGGGCTTCGAGAGACCCAGTACTTC
J: TRBJ2-7; size: NA; V: TRBV3-1/TRBV3-2; D: NA; CDR3: CASSPPGVTEQYF; DNA: TGTGCCAGCAGCCCCCCAGGGGTCACCGAGCAGTACTTC
J: TRBJ1-1; size: NA; V: TRBV19; D: TRBD1; CDR3: CASSLGQYIEAFF; DNA: TGTGCCAGTAGTCTGGGACAGTACATTGAAGCTTTCTTT
J: TRBJ2-4; size: few; V: TRBV29-1; D: TRBD1; CDR3: CSGRQGADIQYF; DNA: TGCAGCGGTAGACAGGGGGCCGACATTCAGTACTTC
J: TRBJ2-7; size: NA; V: TRBV28; D: NA; CDR3: CASSGTGTRLEQYF; DNA: TGTGCCAGCAGTGGTACCGGGACCAGGCTCGAGCAGTACTTC
J: TRBJ1-1; size: NA; V: TRBV19; D: NA; CDR3: CASKINMNTEAFF; DNA: TGTGCCAGTAAGATTAACATGAACACTGAAGCTTTCTTT
J: TRBJ2-4; size: NA; V: TRBV14; D: TRBD2; CDR3: CASSQDLGLAGWSKNIQYF; DNA: TGTGCCAGCAGCCAAGATTTAGGTCTAGCGGGATGGTCGAAAAACATTCAGTACTTC
J: TRBJ2-2; size: NA; V: TRBV19; D: NA; CDR3: CASSISQWGTGELFF; DNA: TGTGCCAGTAGTATTAGCCAGTGGGGTACCGGGGAGCTGTTTTTT
J: TRBJ2-7; size: NA; V: TRBV27; D: TRBD2; CDR3: CASSSAGGGLYEQYF; DNA: TGTGCCAGCAGTTCCGCCGGCGGGGGACTCTACGAGCAGTACTTC
J: TRBJ2-1; size: NA; V: TRBV6-5; D: NA; CDR3: CASRWTGTLYNEQFF; DNA: TGTGCCAGCAGGTGGACTGGAACACTCTACAATGAGCAGTTCTTC
J: TRBJ2-7; size: NA; V: TRBV29-1; D: TRBD1; CDR3: CSVRGQDYEQYF; DNA: TGCAGCGTCCGAGGACAGGACTACGAGCAGTACTTC
J: TRBJ1-1; size: NA; V: TRBV19; D: NA; CDR3: CASSMAGVSTEAFF; DNA: TGTGCCAGTAGTATGGCAGGGGTGAGCACTGAAGCTTTCTTT
J: TRBJ2-2; size: NA; V: TRBV7-3; D: NA; CDR3: CASSLGGSRTGELFF; DNA: TGTGCCAGCAGCTTAGGAGGATCCCGAACCGGGGAGCTGTTTTTT
J: TRBJ2-2; size: NA; V: TRBV10-3; D: TRBD1; CDR3: CAISQSKDRTGELFF; DNA: TGTGCCATCAGCCAGTCTAAGGACAGGACCGGGGAGCTGTTTTTT
J: TRBJ1-2; size: NA; V: TRBV5-4; D: NA; CDR3: CASSPLTGIPLGGYTF; DNA: TGTGCCAGCAGCCCCCTCACAGGGATCCCCCTTGGTGGCTACACCTTC
J: TRBJ1-6; size: NA; V: TRBV7-8; D: TRBD1; CDR3: CASSQEGRGLYYNSPLHF; DNA: TGTGCCAGCAGCCAGGAGGGCAGGGGGCTGTACTATAATTCACCCCTCCACTTT
J: TRBJ2-2; size: NA; V: TRBV6-5; D: TRBD2; CDR3: CASAMGGWNTGELFF; DNA: TGTGCCAGTGCTATGGGGGGGTGGAACACCGGGGAGCTGTTTTTT
J: TRBJ2-5; size: NA; V: TRBV6-6; D: TRBD1; CDR3: CASSYSRQGAKETQYF; DNA: TGTGCCAGCAGTTACTCCCGACAGGGGGCCAAGGAGACCCAGTACTTC
J: TRBJ2-1; size: once; V: TRBV10-3; D: NA; CDR3: CAISEEGQPYNEQFF; DNA: TGTGCCATCAGTGAGGAAGGACAACCCTACAATGAGCAGTTCTTC
J: TRBJ2-7; size: NA; V: TRBV10-1; D: NA; CDR3: CASSELSSSSYEQYF; DNA: TGCGCCAGCAGTGAGTTATCCTCCAGCTCCTACGAGCAGTACTTC
J: TRBJ2-7; size: NA; V: TRBV20-1; D: NA; CDR3: CSARVVLEQYF; DNA: TGCAGTGCTAGGGTCGTCCTGGAGCAGTACTTC
J: TRBJ1-1; size: once; V: TRBV10-3; D: NA; CDR3: CAISERAENTEAFF; DNA: TGTGCCATCAGTGAAAGGGCGGAGAACACTGAAGCTTTCTTT
J: TRBJ2-5; size: NA; V: TRBV5-1; D: TRBD2; CDR3: CASSTSLTSGWETQYF; DNA: TGCGCCAGCAGCACCTCCCTTACTAGCGGATGGGAGACCCAGTACTTC